This TCR beta chain appears in the sequencing data of a study of identical twins. General study points: A cross-sectional statistical analysis, not follow-up of the same donors, supported the conclusions.

This clonotype came up a few times. Its antigen is still unknown. CDR1 is SGHDN, CDR2 FVKESK, per germline. The CDR3 contains 18 residues. Trimming took off 0 bases at V and 0 bases at J, with 17 bases between the two ends. TCRdb analysed the 5' RACE reads with MiXCR anew, one entry per CDR3 protein. The repertoire holds a few hundred thousand distinct CDR3 sequences, with 9.6% as singletons. These same data were also listed under a study on yellow fever vaccine responses in identical twins.

This receptor was taken from a woman aged 18-29 years in good health. The J gene is TRBJ1-1, the V gene TRBV14, with D tentatively TRBD1 (5 bases). Material: PBMCs. CDR3 nucleotides: TGTGCCAGCAGCCAAGAGTGGGTGGGACGGATCATGAACACTGAAGCTTTCTTT. Translated, it gives CASSQEWVGRIMNTEAFF.